The 2 T cell receptor beta chains listed next were all sequenced from one sample in a study of blood T cell repertoires in COVID-19. Sequencing was performed with immunoSEQ multiplex PCR; in TCRdb, only in-frame clones are kept and a portion is missing. This sample has around 200,000 clones, with roughly 89% found just once. Sequencing used peripheral blood. Receptor source: a man between 18 and 35 years old with active or convalescent COVID-19.

The table lists this clone with a few counts. V and J are TRBV7-2 and TRBJ2-6; D is unclear. V lost 5 bases and J lost 4, with 6 bases in between. CDR3 length: 13 amino acids. CDR1 is SGHTA and CDR2 is FQGNSA in the germline V gene. In DNA form, the CDR3 reads TGTGCCAGCAGCCCGCAGGGGGCCAACGTCCTGACTTTC. Encoded protein: CASSPQGANVLTF.

V gene TRBV7-6 combines with J gene TRBJ1-3, with 8 nucleotides matching TRBD1. In germline, CDR1 is SGHVS, CDR2 FNYEAQ. V lost 1 base and J lost 0; bases outside the gene matches: 8. The CDR3 is 18 residues long. The CDR3 is CASSLGSWTGLSGNTIYF. The CDR3 nucleotides are TGTGCCAGCAGCTTAGGATCTTGGACAGGGCTCTCTGGAAACACCATATATTTT.